These T cell receptor beta chains were read from a single sample in a study of T cells after yellow fever vaccination. TCRdb processed the 5' RACE reads anew with MiXCR; each CDR3 protein has one entry. In the table there are about 26,000 distinct CDR3 sequences, roughly 4.5% of which are singletons. The source was PBMCs, either bulk or a sorted T-cell subset (CD4+, CD8+, memory, or dextramer-sorted; not recorded which), collected on the day of the yellow fever booster vaccination. These receptors originate from a man younger than 35 who received the YFV17D yellow fever vaccine. The CDR3 runs from the conserved cysteine through the conserved F or W. Fields, in order: D gene, V gene, J gene, CDR3 length, clone size, CDR3 DNA, CDR3 protein. A D gene is named only where the DNA matches it firmly. Clone size is shown for a subset of rows, as once, few, many or a class of expanded clone.

>TRBD1|TRBV4-1|TRBJ2-7|16|many
TGCGCCAGCAGCCAAGATGGACGGGGACAGGGAGGCGAGCAGTACTTC
CASSQDGRGQGGEQYF
>TRBD1|TRBV5-1|TRBJ1-2|16|many
TGCGCCAGCAGCTTGGGACCGGGACAGGGGATCCGTGGCTACACCTTC
CASSLGPGQGIRGYTF
>.|TRBV5-1|TRBJ2-5|12|many
TGCGCCAGCAGCGCCAGGGTTGAGACCCAGTACTTC
CASSARVETQYF
>.|TRBV6-2/TRBV6-3|TRBJ2-1|11|many
TGTGCCAGCAGTTACGACAGCAAGCAGTTCTTC
CASSYDSKQFF
>.|TRBV18|TRBJ2-5|13|many
TGTGCCAGCTCGAGGACAACCCAAGAGACCCAGTACTTC
CASSRTTQETQYF
>.|TRBV2|TRBJ2-7|14|many
TGTGCCAGCAGGGGGGTGCGTATCGTTTACGAGCAGTACTTC
CASRGVRIVYEQYF
>.|TRBV29-1|TRBJ2-1|12|many
TGCAGCGTCTCCATGCGGGTTGCTGAGCAGTTCTTC
CSVSMRVAEQFF
>.|TRBV5-1|TRBJ1-6|16|.
TGCGCCAGCAGCTTGCGTTCGAGCTCCTATAATTCACCCCTCCACTTT
CASSLRSSSYNSPLHF
>TRBD1|TRBV11-2|TRBJ2-3|14|many
TGTGCCAGCAGCCGACAGGGGGCAACAGATACGCAGTATTTT
CASSRQGATDTQYF
>.|TRBV20-1|TRBJ1-6|14|many
TGCAGTGCTAGAGATGGCAGGACGTTCTCACCCCTCCACTTT
CSARDGRTFSPLHF
>.|TRBV7-2|TRBJ2-5|13|many
TGTGCCAGCAGCTACGGGTACGGAGAGACCCAGTACTTC
CASSYGYGETQYF
>.|TRBV24-1|TRBJ2-3|13|many
TGTGCCACCAGTGATCGGCTCACAGATACGCAGTATTTT
CATSDRLTDTQYF
>.|TRBV7-2|TRBJ1-4|15|many
TGTGCCAGCAGCCCGACCGGGGGCGGAGGTGAAAAACTGTTTTTT
CASSPTGGGGEKLFF
>TRBD1|TRBV11-2|TRBJ1-5|13|many
TGTGCCAGCAGCTTAACAGGGGTTCAGCCCCAGCATTTT
CASSLTGVQPQHF
>.|TRBV6-5|TRBJ1-1|18|many
TGTGCCAGCAGTTACTCGAGGGCCCCGGGACTCATGAACACTGAAGCTTTCTTT
CASSYSRAPGLMNTEAFF
>.|TRBV5-1|TRBJ2-7|16|many
TGCGCCAGCAGCTTGGGAGGAGCGAGCGATCCCTACGAGCAGTACTTC
CASSLGGASDPYEQYF
>.|TRBV4-1|TRBJ1-6|15|many
TGCGCCAGCAGCCAAGGGCCTCGGGGTCCTTCACCCCTCCACTTT
CASSQGPRGPSPLHF
>TRBD2|TRBV30|TRBJ2-7|14|many
TGTGCCTGGAGTGTCTTAGCGGGTTCCTACGAGCAGTACTTC
CAWSVLAGSYEQYF
>.|TRBV28|TRBJ2-2|14|many
TGTGCCAGCAGCCCCTGGGGGAACACCGGGGAGCTGTTTTTT
CASSPWGNTGELFF
>TRBD1|TRBV4-3|TRBJ1-2|16|many
TGCGCCAGCAGCCAAGTCCTGGACAGGGGCGACTATGGCTACACCTTC
CASSQVLDRGDYGYTF
>.|TRBV9|TRBJ2-5|16|.
TGTGCCAGCAGCCCCCAGGGGAGTAGGTACCAAGAGACCCAGTACTTC
CASSPQGSRYQETQYF
>TRBD2|TRBV4-2|TRBJ2-3|16|many
TGTGCCAGCAGCCAAGGGACTAGCGGGGGGGCAGATACGCAGTATTTT
CASSQGTSGGADTQYF
>.|TRBV10-3|TRBJ1-4|14|many
TGTGCCATCAGTTCGGTTGGTCTTGGGGAAAAACTGTTTTTT
CAISSVGLGEKLFF
>.|TRBV5-1|TRBJ2-2|14|many
TGCGCCAGCTGTGAGGGGAGTTACACCGGGGAGCTGTTTTTT
CASCEGSYTGELFF
>.|TRBV7-9|TRBJ2-1|13|many
TGTGCCAGCAGCTTAGACAGCAAGCATGAGCAGTTCTTC
CASSLDSKHEQFF
>TRBD2|TRBV12-3/TRBV12-4|TRBJ2-1|13|many
TGTGCCAGCAGTTCGAGCGGGGGATATGAGCAGTTCTTC
CASSSSGGYEQFF
>TRBD2|TRBV28|TRBJ2-3|16|many
TGTGCCAGCAGTTTACTGGGCGGGGGGAGCACAGATACGCAGTATTTT
CASSLLGGGSTDTQYF
>.|TRBV19|TRBJ2-5|11|.
TGTGCCAGTGGACCGGGGGAGACCCAGTACTTC
CASGPGETQYF
>.|TRBV20-1|TRBJ2-2|18|few
TGCAGTGCTAGAGGCCCGGGCAGGCCAAACGCGAACACCGGGGAGCTGTTTTTT
CSARGPGRPNANTGELFF
>TRBD1|TRBV5-5|TRBJ2-2|15|many
TGTGCCAGCAGCTTTAACAGGGGATACACCGGGGAGCTGTTTTTT
CASSFNRGYTGELFF
>.|TRBV4-3|TRBJ1-4|12|many
TGCGCCAGCGGACCGGGGAGAGAAAAACTGTTTTTT
CASGPGREKLFF
>.|TRBV7-2|TRBJ2-1|15|many
TGTGCCAGCAGCCCTACCCCCGACTGGGGGAATGAGCAGTTCTTC
CASSPTPDWGNEQFF
>.|TRBV19|TRBJ2-3|15|.
TGTGCCAGTAGTACGACCCCTAGTCCCACAGATACGCAGTATTTT
CASSTTPSPTDTQYF
>.|TRBV4-3|TRBJ1-1|13|many
TGCGCCAGCAGCCAAGATACGGGGCTTGAAGCTTTCTTT
CASSQDTGLEAFF
>TRBD1|TRBV12-3/TRBV12-4|TRBJ1-1|17|many
TGTGCCAGCAGTTTAGCGGGGACAGTCCGTCTTAACACTGAAGCTTTCTTT
CASSLAGTVRLNTEAFF
>.|TRBV5-1|TRBJ2-1|14|many
TGCGCCAGCAGCGAGGGCCAAGGGGGCAATGAGCAGTTCTTC
CASSEGQGGNEQFF
>.|TRBV6-6|TRBJ1-6|15|many
TGTGCCAGCAGTATCGAGACAGGCTATAATTCACCCCTCCACTTT
CASSIETGYNSPLHF
>.|TRBV20-1|TRBJ1-1|12|many
TGCAGTGCTAGCGGGGGGCGAACTGAAGCTTTCTTT
CSASGGRTEAFF
>.|TRBV20-1|TRBJ1-2|15|many
TGCAGTGCTAGCCCTGAAGGACCCAGAGGATATGGCTACACCTTC
CSASPEGPRGYGYTF
>.|TRBV6-2/TRBV6-3|TRBJ1-1|13|many
TGTGCCAGCAGTTATGGGCGGACGACTGAAGCTTTCTTT
CASSYGRTTEAFF
>.|TRBV5-1|TRBJ2-3|15|many
TGCGCCAGCAGGACGCACGGGGGTCCCACAGATACGCAGTATTTT
CASRTHGGPTDTQYF